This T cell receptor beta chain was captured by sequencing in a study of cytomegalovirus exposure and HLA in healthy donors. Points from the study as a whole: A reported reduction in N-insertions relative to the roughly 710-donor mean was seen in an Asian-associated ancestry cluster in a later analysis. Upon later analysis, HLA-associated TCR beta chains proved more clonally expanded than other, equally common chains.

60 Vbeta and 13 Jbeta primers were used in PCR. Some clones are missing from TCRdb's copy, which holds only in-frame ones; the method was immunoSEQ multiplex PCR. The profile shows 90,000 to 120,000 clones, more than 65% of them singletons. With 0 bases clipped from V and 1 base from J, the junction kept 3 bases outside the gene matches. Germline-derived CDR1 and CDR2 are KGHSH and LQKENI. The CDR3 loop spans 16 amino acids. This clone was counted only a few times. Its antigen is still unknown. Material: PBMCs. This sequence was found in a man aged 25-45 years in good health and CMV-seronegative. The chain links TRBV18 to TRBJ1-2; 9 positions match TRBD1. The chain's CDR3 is CASSPPRTGDNYGYTF. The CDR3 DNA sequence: TGTGCCAGCTCACCACCCAGGACAGGGGATAACTATGGCTACACCTTC.